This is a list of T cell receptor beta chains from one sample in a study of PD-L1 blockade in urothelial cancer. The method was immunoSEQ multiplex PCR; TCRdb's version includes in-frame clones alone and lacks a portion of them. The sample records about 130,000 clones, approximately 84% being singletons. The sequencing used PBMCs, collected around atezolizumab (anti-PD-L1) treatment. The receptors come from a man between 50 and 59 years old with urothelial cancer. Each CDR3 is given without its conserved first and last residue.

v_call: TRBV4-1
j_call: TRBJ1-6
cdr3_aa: ASSQLTGGVSPLH

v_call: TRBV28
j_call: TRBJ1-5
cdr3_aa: ASSSRVSNQPQH

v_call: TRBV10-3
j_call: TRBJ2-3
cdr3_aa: AISEKGSGREVDTQY

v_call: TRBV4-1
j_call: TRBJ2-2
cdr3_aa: ASSPQRGNTGELF

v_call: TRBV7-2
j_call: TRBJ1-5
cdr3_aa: ASSPGTGKNQPQH

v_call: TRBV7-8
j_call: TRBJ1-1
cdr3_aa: ASSLARMNTEAF

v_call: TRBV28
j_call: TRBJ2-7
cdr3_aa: ASSRTGGYYEQY

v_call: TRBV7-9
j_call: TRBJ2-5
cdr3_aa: ASSLGLAGGRLQETQY

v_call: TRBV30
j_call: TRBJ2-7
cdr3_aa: AWSVGLAGEDEQY

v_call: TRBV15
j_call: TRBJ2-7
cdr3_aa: ATGRDRARYEQY

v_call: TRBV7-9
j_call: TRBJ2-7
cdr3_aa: ASRAGFHEQY

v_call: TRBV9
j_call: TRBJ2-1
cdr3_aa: ASSVGGGWEQF

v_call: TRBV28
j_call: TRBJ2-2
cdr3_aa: ASSFGPGELF

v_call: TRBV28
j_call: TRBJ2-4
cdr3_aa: ASSLPKNIQY

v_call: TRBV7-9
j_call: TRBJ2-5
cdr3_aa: ASSLGGGSGWQTQY

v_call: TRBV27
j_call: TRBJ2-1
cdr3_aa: ASSNRQGIEQF

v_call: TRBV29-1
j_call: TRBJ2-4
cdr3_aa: SVKGSGNIQY

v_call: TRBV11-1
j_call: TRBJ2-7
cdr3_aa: ASSLRRTSGSPYEQY

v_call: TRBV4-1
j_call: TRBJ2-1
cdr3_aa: ASSQVNLGLIHNNEQF

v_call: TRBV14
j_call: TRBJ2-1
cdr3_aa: ASSLRELGQGTFNEQF

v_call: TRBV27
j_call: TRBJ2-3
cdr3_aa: ASSFSLTDTQY

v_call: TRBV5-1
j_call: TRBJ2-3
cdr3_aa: ASSVGLASTDTQY